A selection of T cell receptor beta chains follows, all from one sample in a study of blood T cell repertoires in COVID-19. Here immunoSEQ multiplex PCR was the method, and the copy in TCRdb shows in-frame clones only, minus some. The sample consists of hundreds of thousands of clones, about 83% of them appearing once. The sample comprised peripheral blood. The source of these receptors is a man in his sixties who had recovered from COVID-19. CDR3s include the opening cysteine and the closing phenylalanine or tryptophan. The order of the fields is D gene, clone size, V gene, J gene, CDR3 DNA, CDR3 protein. The D gene is left open where the match is weak. Some rows mark clone size as missing; the rest say once, few, many or name a class of expanded clone.

d_gene: -; abundance: -; v_gene: TRBV9; j_gene: TRBJ1-1; CDR3nt: TGTGCCAGTCCGGGGGTGACCCGGGGCACTGAAGCTTTCTTT; CDR3aa: CASPGVTRGTEAFF
d_gene: -; abundance: -; v_gene: TRBV27; j_gene: TRBJ2-4; CDR3nt: TGTGCCAGCAGTTCCTTAGCGGAGAACATTCAGTACTTC; CDR3aa: CASSSLAENIQYF
d_gene: -; abundance: -; v_gene: TRBV9; j_gene: TRBJ2-1; CDR3nt: TGTGCCAGCAGCCCCCTCCCCAGGGGGGCCGGCTACAATGAGCAGTTCTTC; CDR3aa: CASSPLPRGAGYNEQFF
d_gene: -; abundance: -; v_gene: TRBV18; j_gene: TRBJ2-6; CDR3nt: TGTGCCAGCTCACCACCTTTACAGAACTCTGGGGCCAACGTCCTGACTTTC; CDR3aa: CASSPPLQNSGANVLTF
d_gene: -; abundance: -; v_gene: TRBV18; j_gene: TRBJ1-4; CDR3nt: TGTGCCAGCTCACGAGGGATGGGGTCCACTAATGAAAAACTGTTTTTT; CDR3aa: CASSRGMGSTNEKLFF
d_gene: -; abundance: -; v_gene: TRBV7-2; j_gene: TRBJ2-1; CDR3nt: TGTGCCAGCCAGACTCCCTTCGGCAATGAGCAGTTCTTC; CDR3aa: CASQTPFGNEQFF
d_gene: TRBD1; abundance: -; v_gene: TRBV5-4; j_gene: TRBJ2-5; CDR3nt: TGTGCCAGCAGCATTCCGGGACAGATAGAGACCCAGTACTTC; CDR3aa: CASSIPGQIETQYF
d_gene: -; abundance: -; v_gene: TRBV19; j_gene: TRBJ1-2; CDR3nt: TGTGCCAGTAGCGGACAGAACTATGGCTACACCTTC; CDR3aa: CASSGQNYGYTF
d_gene: -; abundance: -; v_gene: TRBV13; j_gene: TRBJ2-1; CDR3nt: TGTGCCAGCGGTCGAACAGGGAAGTTTTGGAATGAGCAGTTCTTC; CDR3aa: CASGRTGKFWNEQFF
d_gene: TRBD2; abundance: once; v_gene: TRBV6-5; j_gene: TRBJ2-5; CDR3nt: TGTGCCAGCAGCGGACTAGCGGAAGAGACCCAGTACTTC; CDR3aa: CASSGLAEETQYF
d_gene: TRBD1; abundance: once; v_gene: TRBV14; j_gene: TRBJ1-6; CDR3nt: TGTGCCAGCAGCCCTCGCACGGGACAGGGCGCGCCCCTACATAATTCACCCCTCCACTTT; CDR3aa: CASSPRTGQGAPLHNSPLHF
d_gene: -; abundance: -; v_gene: TRBV4-3; j_gene: TRBJ1-4; CDR3nt: TGCGCCAGCAGCCAAGATCGGGGGGGGGCTGAAAAACTGTTTTTT; CDR3aa: CASSQDRGGAEKLFF
d_gene: TRBD1; abundance: few; v_gene: TRBV5-4; j_gene: TRBJ1-6; CDR3nt: TGTGCCAGCAGCTTTAGGGGGCGCAATTCACCCCTCCACTTT; CDR3aa: CASSFRGRNSPLHF
d_gene: TRBD1; abundance: -; v_gene: TRBV19; j_gene: TRBJ1-1; CDR3nt: TGTGCCAGTCAGGACAGGGGGAGGGGATACACTGAAGCTTTCTTT; CDR3aa: CASQDRGRGYTEAFF
d_gene: TRBD2; abundance: -; v_gene: TRBV27; j_gene: TRBJ2-7; CDR3nt: TGTGCCAGCAGTCCCACCCCCTTAGCGGGAGGGCCCTACGAGCAGTACTTC; CDR3aa: CASSPTPLAGGPYEQYF
d_gene: TRBD2; abundance: -; v_gene: TRBV5-4; j_gene: TRBJ2-3; CDR3nt: TGTGCCGGGACTAGCTCCCCTAGCACAGATACGCAGTATTTT; CDR3aa: CAGTSSPSTDTQYF
d_gene: -; abundance: once; v_gene: TRBV19; j_gene: TRBJ1-4; CDR3nt: TGTGCCAGTAGCACAACTATTAATGAAAAACTGTTTTTT; CDR3aa: CASSTTINEKLFF
d_gene: -; abundance: -; v_gene: TRBV7-3; j_gene: TRBJ1-1; CDR3nt: TGTGCCAGCAGCACAGGGAGGAACACTGAAGCTTTCTTT; CDR3aa: CASSTGRNTEAFF
d_gene: -; abundance: -; v_gene: TRBV3-1/TRBV3-2; j_gene: TRBJ1-1; CDR3nt: TGTGCCAGCAGCCAAAACAGCTTGAACACTGAAGCTTTCTTT; CDR3aa: CASSQNSLNTEAFF
d_gene: -; abundance: -; v_gene: TRBV6-5; j_gene: TRBJ1-2; CDR3nt: TGTGCCAGCAGTTTATACAGGGTTGATGGCTACACCTTC; CDR3aa: CASSLYRVDGYTF
d_gene: -; abundance: once; v_gene: TRBV30; j_gene: TRBJ1-1; CDR3nt: TGTGCAATTCGCCGGGACACTGAAGCTTTCTTT; CDR3aa: CAIRRDTEAFF
d_gene: -; abundance: -; v_gene: TRBV6-5; j_gene: TRBJ2-7; CDR3nt: TGTGCCAGCAGTTACCGTCAACTGGGGAGCTCCTACGAGCAGTACTTC; CDR3aa: CASSYRQLGSSYEQYF
d_gene: TRBD1; abundance: -; v_gene: TRBV11-3; j_gene: TRBJ2-1; CDR3nt: TGTGCCAGCAGCTTAGACGGGACAGACTACAATGAGCAGTTCTTC; CDR3aa: CASSLDGTDYNEQFF
d_gene: -; abundance: -; v_gene: TRBV11-2; j_gene: TRBJ2-1; CDR3nt: TGTGCCAGCAGCTTAGGTGCACTTTGGAGCGATGAGCAGTTCTTC; CDR3aa: CASSLGALWSDEQFF
d_gene: TRBD1; abundance: -; v_gene: TRBV29-1; j_gene: TRBJ2-1; CDR3nt: TGCAGCGTTGGCAGGGGGCTGGACAATGAGCAGTTCTTC; CDR3aa: CSVGRGLDNEQFF
d_gene: -; abundance: -; v_gene: TRBV2; j_gene: TRBJ1-1; CDR3nt: TGTGCCAGCAGTGATTCAAACACTGAAGCTTTCTTT; CDR3aa: CASSDSNTEAFF
d_gene: -; abundance: -; v_gene: TRBV28; j_gene: TRBJ1-6; CDR3nt: TGTGCCAGCAGTGTCCAGGGGCAGTACAATTCACCCCTCCACTTT; CDR3aa: CASSVQGQYNSPLHF
d_gene: TRBD1; abundance: -; v_gene: TRBV6-5; j_gene: TRBJ2-7; CDR3nt: TGTGCCAGCAGTTACTCGACTGCAGGGGGCTACGAGCAGTACTTC; CDR3aa: CASSYSTAGGYEQYF
d_gene: TRBD1; abundance: few; v_gene: TRBV24-1; j_gene: TRBJ1-3; CDR3nt: TGTGCCACCAGTGGTCCTCCGGGACAGGGGCGATCGAGCTCTGGAAACACCATATATTTT; CDR3aa: CATSGPPGQGRSSSGNTIYF
d_gene: -; abundance: -; v_gene: TRBV12-5; j_gene: TRBJ1-1; CDR3nt: TGTGCTAGTGGTTTGCTAGGGACAGAAGCTTTCTTT; CDR3aa: CASGLLGTEAFF
d_gene: -; abundance: -; v_gene: TRBV9; j_gene: TRBJ2-1; CDR3nt: TGTGCCAGCAGCGGGGGATTGACAGCATTTACTAATGAGCAGTTCTTC; CDR3aa: CASSGGLTAFTNEQFF
d_gene: TRBD1; abundance: -; v_gene: TRBV5-8; j_gene: TRBJ1-5; CDR3nt: TGTGCCAGCAGCTTGAGCGGACAGGCAGATCAGCCCCAGCATTTT; CDR3aa: CASSLSGQADQPQHF
d_gene: -; abundance: -; v_gene: TRBV2; j_gene: TRBJ1-2; CDR3nt: TGTGCCAGCAGCGCATCTATGGGAGGGGAGGGCTACACCTTC; CDR3aa: CASSASMGGEGYTF
d_gene: TRBD1; abundance: -; v_gene: TRBV5-1; j_gene: TRBJ1-4; CDR3nt: TGCGCCAGCAGCCCCTACCGACAGGGGGCAACTAATGAAAAACTGTTTTTT; CDR3aa: CASSPYRQGATNEKLFF
d_gene: -; abundance: few; v_gene: TRBV12-5; j_gene: TRBJ1-2; CDR3nt: TGTGCTAGTGGTCAAGCGGCGAGCTATGGCTACACCTTC; CDR3aa: CASGQAASYGYTF